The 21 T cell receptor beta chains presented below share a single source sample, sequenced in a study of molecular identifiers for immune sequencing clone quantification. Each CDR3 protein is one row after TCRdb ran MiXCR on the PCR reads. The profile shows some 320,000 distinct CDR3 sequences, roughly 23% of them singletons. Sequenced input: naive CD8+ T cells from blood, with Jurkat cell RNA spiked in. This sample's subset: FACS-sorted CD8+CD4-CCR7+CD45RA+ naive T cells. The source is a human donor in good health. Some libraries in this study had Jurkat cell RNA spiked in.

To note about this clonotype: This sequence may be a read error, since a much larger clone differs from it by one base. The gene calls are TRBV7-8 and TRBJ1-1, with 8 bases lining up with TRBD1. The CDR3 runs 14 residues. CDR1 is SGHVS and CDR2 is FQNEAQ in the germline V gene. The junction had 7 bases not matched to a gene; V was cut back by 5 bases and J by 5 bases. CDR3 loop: CASSRRTGKTEAFF. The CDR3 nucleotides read TGTGCCAGCAGCCGCCGGACAGGGAAGACTGAAGCTTTCTTT.

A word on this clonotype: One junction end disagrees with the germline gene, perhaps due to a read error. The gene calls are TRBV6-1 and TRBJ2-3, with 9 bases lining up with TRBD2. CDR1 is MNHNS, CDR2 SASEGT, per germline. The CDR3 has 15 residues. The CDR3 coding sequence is TGTGCCAGCAGTTCCGGGACTAGCAACACAGATATGCAGTATTTT. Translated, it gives CASSSGTSNTDMQYF.

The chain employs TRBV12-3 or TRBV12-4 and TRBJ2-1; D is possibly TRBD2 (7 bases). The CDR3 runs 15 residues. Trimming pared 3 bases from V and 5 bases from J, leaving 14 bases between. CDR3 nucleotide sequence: TGTGCCAGCAGTTTGGGGGGGGGGCTTCACAATGAGCAGTTCTTC. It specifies CASSLGGGLHNEQFF.

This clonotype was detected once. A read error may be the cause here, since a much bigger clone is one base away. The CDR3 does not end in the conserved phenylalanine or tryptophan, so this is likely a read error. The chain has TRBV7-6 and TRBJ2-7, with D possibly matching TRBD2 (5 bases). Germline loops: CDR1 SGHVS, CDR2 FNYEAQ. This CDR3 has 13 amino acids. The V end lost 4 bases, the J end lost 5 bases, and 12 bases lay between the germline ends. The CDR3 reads CASSYDPGNEQYL. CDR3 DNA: TGTGCCAGCAGCTACGACCCGGGGAACGAGCAGTACCTC.

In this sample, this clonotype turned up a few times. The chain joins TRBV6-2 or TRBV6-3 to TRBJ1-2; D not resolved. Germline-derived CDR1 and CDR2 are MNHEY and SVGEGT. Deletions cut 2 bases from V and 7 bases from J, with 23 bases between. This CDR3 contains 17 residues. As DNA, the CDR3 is TGTGCCAGCAGTTACGAGGCCGTACCTTACAAAGGGAGTGGCTACACCTTC. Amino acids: CASSYEAVPYKGSGYTF.

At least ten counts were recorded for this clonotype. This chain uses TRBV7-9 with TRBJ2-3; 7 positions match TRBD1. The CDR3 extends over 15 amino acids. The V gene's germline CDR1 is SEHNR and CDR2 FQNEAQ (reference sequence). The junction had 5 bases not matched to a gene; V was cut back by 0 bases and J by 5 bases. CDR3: CASSLAGTGEDTQYF. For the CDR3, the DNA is TGTGCCAGCAGCTTAGCCGGCACAGGGGAAGATACGCAGTATTTT.

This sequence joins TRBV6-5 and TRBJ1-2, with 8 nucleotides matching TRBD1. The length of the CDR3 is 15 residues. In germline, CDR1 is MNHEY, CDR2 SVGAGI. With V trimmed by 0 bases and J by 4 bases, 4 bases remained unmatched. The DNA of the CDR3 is TGTGCCAGCAGTTACTCGACAGGGGAAGCCTATGGCTACACCTTC. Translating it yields CASSYSTGEAYGYTF.

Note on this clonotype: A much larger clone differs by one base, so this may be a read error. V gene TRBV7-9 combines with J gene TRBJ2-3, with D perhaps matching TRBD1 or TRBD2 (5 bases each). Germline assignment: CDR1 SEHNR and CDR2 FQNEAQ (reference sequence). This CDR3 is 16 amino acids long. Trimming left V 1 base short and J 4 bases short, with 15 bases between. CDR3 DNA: TGTGCCAGCAGCTTAGGCGACAGCGATAGCGCAGATACGCAGTATTTT. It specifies CASSLGDSDSADTQYF. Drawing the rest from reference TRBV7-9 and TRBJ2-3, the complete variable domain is DTGVSQNPRHKITKRGQNVTFRCDPISEHNRLYWYRQTLGQGPEFLTYFQNEAQLEKSRLLSDRFSAERPKGSFSTLEIQRTEQGDSAMYLCASSLGDSDSADTQYFGPGTRLTVL.

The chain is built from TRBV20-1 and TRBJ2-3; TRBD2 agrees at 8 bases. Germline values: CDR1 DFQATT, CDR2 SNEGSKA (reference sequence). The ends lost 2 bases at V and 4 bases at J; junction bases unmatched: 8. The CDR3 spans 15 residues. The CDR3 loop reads CSARSLAGGADTQYF. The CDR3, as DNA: TGCAGTGCTAGAAGTCTTGCGGGAGGCGCAGATACGCAGTATTTT.

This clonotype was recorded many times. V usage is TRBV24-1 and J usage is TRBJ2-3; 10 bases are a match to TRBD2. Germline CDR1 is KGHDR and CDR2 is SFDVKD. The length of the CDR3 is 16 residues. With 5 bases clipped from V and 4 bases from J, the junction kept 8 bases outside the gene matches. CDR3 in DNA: TGTGCCACCAGTGTCATCGAGCGGGAGGGCCCAGATACGCAGTATTTT. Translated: CATSVIEREGPDTQYF.

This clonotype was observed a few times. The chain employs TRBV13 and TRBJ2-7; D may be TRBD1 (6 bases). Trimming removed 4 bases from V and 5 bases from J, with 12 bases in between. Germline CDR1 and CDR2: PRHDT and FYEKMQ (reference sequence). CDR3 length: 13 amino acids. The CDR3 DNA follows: TGTGCCAGCAGCTCTTTACCAGGGGACGAGCAGTACTTC. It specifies CASSSLPGDEQYF.

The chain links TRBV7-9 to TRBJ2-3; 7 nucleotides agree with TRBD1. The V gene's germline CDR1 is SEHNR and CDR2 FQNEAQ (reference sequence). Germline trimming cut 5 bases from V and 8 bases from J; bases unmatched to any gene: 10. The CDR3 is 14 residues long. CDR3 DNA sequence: TGTGCCAGCAGCCCAGACAGGGCCCAAGGTACGCAGTATTTT. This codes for CASSPDRAQGTQYF.

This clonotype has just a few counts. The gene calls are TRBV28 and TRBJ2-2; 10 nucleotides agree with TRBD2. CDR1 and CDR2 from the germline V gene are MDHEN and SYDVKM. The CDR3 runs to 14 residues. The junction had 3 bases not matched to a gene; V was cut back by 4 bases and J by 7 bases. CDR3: CASSSGLAIGELFF. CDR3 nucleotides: TGTGCCAGCAGTTCGGGACTAGCGATCGGGGAGCTGTTTTTT.

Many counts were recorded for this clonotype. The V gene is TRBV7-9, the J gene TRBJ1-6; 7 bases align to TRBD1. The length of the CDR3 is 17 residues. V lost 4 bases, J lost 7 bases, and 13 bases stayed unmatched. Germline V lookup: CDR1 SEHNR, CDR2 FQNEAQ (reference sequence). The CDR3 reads CASSYRMETGLNSPLHF. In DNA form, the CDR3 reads TGTGCCAGCAGCTACAGGATGGAGACAGGGCTCAATTCACCCCTCCACTTT.

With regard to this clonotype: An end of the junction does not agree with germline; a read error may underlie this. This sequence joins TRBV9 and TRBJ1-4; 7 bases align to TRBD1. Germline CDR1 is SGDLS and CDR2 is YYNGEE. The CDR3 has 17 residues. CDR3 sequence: CASSAGGGQANNEKLSF. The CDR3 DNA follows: TGTGCCAGCAGCGCCGGCGGAGGACAGGCAAATAATGAAAAACTGTCTTTT.

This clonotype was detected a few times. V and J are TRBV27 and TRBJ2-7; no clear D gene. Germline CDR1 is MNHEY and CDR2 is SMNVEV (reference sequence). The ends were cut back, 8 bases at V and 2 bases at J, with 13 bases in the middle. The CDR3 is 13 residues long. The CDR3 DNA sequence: TGTGCCAGCCGCCACCAGATCGCCTACGAGCAGTACTTC. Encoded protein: CASRHQIAYEQYF.

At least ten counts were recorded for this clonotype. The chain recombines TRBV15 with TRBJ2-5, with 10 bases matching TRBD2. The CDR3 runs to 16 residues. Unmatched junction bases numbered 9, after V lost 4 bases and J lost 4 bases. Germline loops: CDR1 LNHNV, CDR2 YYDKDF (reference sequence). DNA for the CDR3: TGTGCCACCAGCACCTCACTCTCTAGCGGGAGAGAGACCCAGTACTTC. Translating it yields CATSTSLSSGRETQYF.

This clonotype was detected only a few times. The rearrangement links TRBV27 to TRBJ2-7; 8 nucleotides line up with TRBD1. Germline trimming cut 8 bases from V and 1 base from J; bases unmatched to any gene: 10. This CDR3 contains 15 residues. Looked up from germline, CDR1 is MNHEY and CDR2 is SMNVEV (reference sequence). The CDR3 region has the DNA TGTGCCAGCGGCCCCGGGACAGGCAGTTCCTACGAGCAGTACTTC. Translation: CASGPGTGSSYEQYF.

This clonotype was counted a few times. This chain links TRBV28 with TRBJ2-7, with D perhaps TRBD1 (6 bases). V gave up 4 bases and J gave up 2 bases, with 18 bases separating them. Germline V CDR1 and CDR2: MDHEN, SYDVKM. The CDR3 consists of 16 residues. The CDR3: CASSSRRTGPTYEQYF. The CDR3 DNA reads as TGTGCCAGCAGTTCCCGTCGCACAGGGCCCACCTACGAGCAGTACTTC.

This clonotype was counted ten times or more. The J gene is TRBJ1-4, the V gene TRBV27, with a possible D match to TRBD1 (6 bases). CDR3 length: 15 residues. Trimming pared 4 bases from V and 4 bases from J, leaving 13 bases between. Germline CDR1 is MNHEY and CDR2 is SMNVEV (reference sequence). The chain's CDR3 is CASSSHRAFNEKLFF. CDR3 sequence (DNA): TGTGCCAGCAGTTCACACAGGGCCTTTAATGAAAAACTGTTTTTT. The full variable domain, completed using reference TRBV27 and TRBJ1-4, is EAQVTQNPRYLITVTGKKLTVTCSQNMNHEYMSWYRQDPGLGLRQIYYSMNVEVTDKGDVPEGYKVSRKEKRNFPLILESPSPNQTSLYFCASSSHRAFNEKLFFGSGTQLSVL.

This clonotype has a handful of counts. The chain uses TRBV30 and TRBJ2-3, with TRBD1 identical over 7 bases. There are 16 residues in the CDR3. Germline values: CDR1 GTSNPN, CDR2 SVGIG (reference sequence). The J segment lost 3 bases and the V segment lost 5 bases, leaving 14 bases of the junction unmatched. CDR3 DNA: TGTGCCTGGTGGAGACATCCGGGACAGACGACAGATACGCAGTATTTT. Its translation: CAWWRHPGQTTDTQYF.